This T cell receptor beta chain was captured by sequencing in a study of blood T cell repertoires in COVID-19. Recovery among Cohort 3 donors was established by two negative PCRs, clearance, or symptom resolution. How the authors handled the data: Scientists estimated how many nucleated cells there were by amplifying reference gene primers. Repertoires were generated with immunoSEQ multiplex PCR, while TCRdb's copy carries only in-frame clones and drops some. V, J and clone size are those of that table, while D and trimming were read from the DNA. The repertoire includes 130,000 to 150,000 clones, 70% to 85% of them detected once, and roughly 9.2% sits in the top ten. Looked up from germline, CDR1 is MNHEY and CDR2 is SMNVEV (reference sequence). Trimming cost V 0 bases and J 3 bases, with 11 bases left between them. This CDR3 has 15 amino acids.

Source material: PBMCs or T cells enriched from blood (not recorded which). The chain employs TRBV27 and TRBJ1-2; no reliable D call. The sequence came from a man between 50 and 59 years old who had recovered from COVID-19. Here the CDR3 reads CASSLSGVADYGYTF. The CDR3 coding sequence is TGTGCCAGCAGTTTATCCGGGGTTGCGGACTATGGCTACACCTTC.